The rows below give T cell receptor beta chains drawn from one sample of a study of cytomegalovirus exposure and HLA in healthy donors. Assay used: immunoSEQ multiplex PCR; TCRdb lists only in-frame clones, some missing. The table has 150,000 to 200,000 clones, about 95% seen once. Input material: PBMCs. These TCRs come from a woman in her late teens or twenties in good health and CMV-seronegative. The CDR3 runs from the conserved cysteine through the conserved F or W. The order of the fields is J gene, D gene, V gene, CDR3 DNA, CDR3 protein. A D gene is named only where the DNA matches it firmly.

TRBJ2-1 | NA | TRBV7-2 | TGTGCCAGCAGCTTAGCAGGCAGGGGCCTCTACAATGAGCAGTTCTTC | CASSLAGRGLYNEQFF
TRBJ2-1 | TRBD1 | TRBV2 | TGTGCCAGCAGTGAAGTCCTTGGTACAGGGGACAACAATGAGCAGTTCTTC | CASSEVLGTGDNNEQFF
TRBJ1-2 | TRBD1 | TRBV5-1 | TGCGCCAGCAGCACAGCAGGGGGCTCGTCGCTAGGCTACACCTTC | CASSTAGGSSLGYTF
TRBJ2-2 | NA | TRBV11-1 | TGTGCCAGCAGCTTAGGAGGAAAAAACACCGGGGAGCTGTTTTTT | CASSLGGKNTGELFF
TRBJ2-5 | TRBD1 | TRBV6-5 | TGTGCCAGCAGTTATCGGGACAGGGGGCGCGAGACCCAGTACTTC | CASSYRDRGRETQYF
TRBJ2-7 | TRBD1 | TRBV7-9 | TGTGCCAGCAGCTCAGGGGGCGTATCCCTTGAGCAGTACTTC | CASSSGGVSLEQYF
TRBJ2-7 | TRBD2 | TRBV4-1 | TGCGCCAGCAGCCAAATAATCTCTAGCGGGGTGAGCTCCTACGAGCAGTACTTC | CASSQIISSGVSSYEQYF
TRBJ2-7 | TRBD1 | TRBV7-9 | TGTGCCAGCAGCTCGGGGCAGGGGGCTTACGAGCAGTACTTC | CASSSGQGAYEQYF
TRBJ1-2 | NA | TRBV4-3 | TGCGCCAGCAGCCAAGCCGTAGGAGAGGTGTCCTATGGCTACACCTTC | CASSQAVGEVSYGYTF
TRBJ2-4 | TRBD1 | TRBV2 | TGTGCCAGTACCGGGACAGGCAACATTCAGTACTTC | CASTGTGNIQYF
TRBJ2-2 | NA | TRBV19 | TGTGCCAGTAGTAGACCCGGGACACACGGAGGCGGGGAGCTGTTTTTT | CASSRPGTHGGGELFF